This is a list of T cell receptor beta chains from one sample in a study of blood T cells in healthy people across ages. TCRdb processed the 5' RACE reads anew with MiXCR; each CDR3 protein has one entry. Of about 1.1 million distinct CDR3 sequences in the sample, 35% to 45% were seen once. The sample consisted of blood. These receptors all come from a man aged 18 to 29 in good health. Both conserved end residues are part of each CDR3. D genes are given only for firm matches. Only some rows state a clone size, as once, few, many or a class for expanded clones.

J,size,V,D,DNA,CDR3
TRBJ1-2,NA,TRBV4-1,NA,TGCGCCAGCAGCCAAGACTTTCCAGGGTCATGGGGCTACACCTTC,CASSQDFPGSWGYTF
TRBJ1-1,NA,TRBV5-1,TRBD1,TGCGCCAGCCGGGGACAGATTAACACTGAAGCTTTCTTT,CASRGQINTEAFF
TRBJ2-3,many,TRBV5-5,NA,TGTGCCAGCAGCCTGGGGCGTCAAGATACGCAGTATTTT,CASSLGRQDTQYF
TRBJ2-3,NA,TRBV9,TRBD1,TGTGCCAGCAGCCCGGAGACAGGGTGGGGAGATACGCAGTATTTT,CASSPETGWGDTQYF
TRBJ1-1,few,TRBV6-2/TRBV6-3,TRBD1,TGTGCCAGCAGGAGACCGGGACAGGGTTTTACTGAAGCTTTCTTT,CASRRPGQGFTEAFF
TRBJ1-1,NA,TRBV12-3/TRBV12-4,TRBD1,TGTGCCAGCAGCGAAGACAGGGTCATCGAAAGCACTGAAGCTTTCTTT,CASSEDRVIESTEAFF
TRBJ2-4,NA,TRBV7-2,TRBD1,TGTGCCAGCAGCCCAGGGTGGGACAGGGGGCACATTCAGTACTTC,CASSPGWDRGHIQYF
TRBJ1-2,many,TRBV7-2,NA,TGTGCCAGCAGCTTGGAATGGACTGTCAACTATGGCTACACCTTC,CASSLEWTVNYGYTF
TRBJ2-5,NA,TRBV5-1,NA,TGCGCCAGCAGTAAAACGGGGGTAAACAATGAGCAGTACTTC,CASSKTGVNNEQYF
TRBJ2-1,few,TRBV11-1,NA,TGTGCCAGCAGCTTCTCTCTTTGGCAGCCCCCCCAAACCAATGAGCAGTTCTTC,CASSFSLWQPPQTNEQFF
TRBJ1-1,NA,TRBV15,NA,TGTGCCACCAGCAGGCCCCCGGGGCAGAACACTGAAGCTTTCTTT,CATSRPPGQNTEAFF
TRBJ1-2,NA,TRBV9,NA,TGTGCCAGCAGCGTTGGAGGGCCAGCTAACTATGGCTACACCTTC,CASSVGGPANYGYTF
TRBJ2-1,NA,TRBV7-9,NA,TGTGCCAGCAGCTTCGTCCGCCCCTCCTACAATGAGCAGTTCTTC,CASSFVRPSYNEQFF
TRBJ1-5,NA,TRBV20-1,NA,TGCAGTGCTACGAGGCCCGGACAAGACAATCAGCCCCAGCATTTT,CSATRPGQDNQPQHF
TRBJ1-6,NA,TRBV6-1,NA,TGTGCCAGCAGTGAAGGTTCTCGTTATAATTCACCCCTCCACTTT,CASSEGSRYNSPLHF
TRBJ1-2,few,TRBV2,NA,TGTGCCAGCATGATACAGGGCTCCTATGGCTACACCTTC,CASMIQGSYGYTF
TRBJ2-7,NA,TRBV5-1,NA,TGCGCCAGCAGCTTGGGAGAGGAAAGCTCCTACAATGAGCAGTACTTC,CASSLGEESSYNEQYF
TRBJ2-1,once,TRBV7-8,TRBD2,TGTGCCAGCAACCCGCAGGGCACTAGCGGGGGTAGTGAGCAGTTCTTC,CASNPQGTSGGSEQFF
TRBJ2-3,NA,TRBV20-1,NA,TGCAGTGCTAGACGGGCTAGCACAGATACGCAGTATTTT,CSARRASTDTQYF
TRBJ1-1,few,TRBV2,NA,TGTGCCAGCAGGGATCTTGAGGGCCCAGCTTTCTTT,CASRDLEGPAFF
TRBJ1-1,NA,TRBV10-3,NA,TGTGCCATCAGTGAGTCTAGAGGGAGGGGGAAAGGCACTGAAGCTTTCTTT,CAISESRGRGKGTEAFF
TRBJ1-2,NA,TRBV25-1,NA,TGTGCCAGCACTCCCTCGGCAGGGGAAAACTATGGCTACACCTTC,CASTPSAGENYGYTF
TRBJ2-5,NA,TRBV5-1,TRBD1,TGCGCCAGCAGCCGACCTAGGACAGGGACACAAGAGACCCAGTACTTC,CASSRPRTGTQETQYF
TRBJ2-4,NA,TRBV12-3/TRBV12-4,NA,TGTGCCACAGGGGAATCGGTCAAAAACATTCAGTACTTC,CATGESVKNIQYF
TRBJ2-7,NA,TRBV7-2,TRBD1,TGTGCCAGCAGCTCCTTTCCCGGGACAGGGTCCTACAATGAGCAGTACTTC,CASSSFPGTGSYNEQYF
TRBJ1-1,NA,TRBV10-3,TRBD1,TGTGCCATCAGTAACTCATGGGGACAGGGTGGGACTGAAGCTTTCTTT,CAISNSWGQGGTEAFF
TRBJ1-5,few,TRBV6-6,TRBD1,TGTGCCAGCAACTCACCAGGGGGTAGCAATCAGCCCCAGCATTTT,CASNSPGGSNQPQHF
TRBJ2-3,NA,TRBV7-8,NA,TGTGCCAGCGCCCGCAGTGCGGGTGGTACGCAGTATTTT,CASARSAGGTQYF
TRBJ2-3,few,TRBV9,NA,TGTGCCAGCAGCGTAGCGGGGGCCCCCTTAGGAGATACGCAGTATTTT,CASSVAGAPLGDTQYF
TRBJ2-1,NA,TRBV7-2,TRBD2,TGTGCCAGCGGACAGAAAGCGGGGGGTCTATACAATGAGCAGTTCTTC,CASGQKAGGLYNEQFF
TRBJ2-3,NA,TRBV6-5,TRBD2,TGTGCCAGCAGCTCCCTTAGCGGGGGATTCACAGATACGCAGTATTTT,CASSSLSGGFTDTQYF
TRBJ2-1,many,TRBV6-2/TRBV6-3,TRBD1,TGTGCCAGCAGCTGGGGACAGGGGTCCTACAATGAGCAGTTCTTC,CASSWGQGSYNEQFF
TRBJ2-3,NA,TRBV7-9,NA,TGTGCCGCGGACGGGGACATCACAGATACGCAGTATTTT,CAADGDITDTQYF
TRBJ2-5,few,TRBV10-3,TRBD1,TGTGCCATCAGTGAAGGTGACAGGGGGCAAGAGACCCAGTACTTC,CAISEGDRGQETQYF
TRBJ2-1,few,TRBV7-3,TRBD1,TGTGCCAGCAGCTGGGGACAGAGCAATGAGCAGTTCTTC,CASSWGQSNEQFF
TRBJ2-3,NA,TRBV6-6,NA,TGTGCCACCGAGGGAGGTGGGCGAGATACGCAGTATTTT,CATEGGGRDTQYF
TRBJ2-5,NA,TRBV6-2/TRBV6-3,NA,TGTGCCAGCAGTTACGCGCTCAAAGAGACCCAGTACTTC,CASSYALKETQYF
TRBJ2-1,many,TRBV12-3/TRBV12-4,TRBD2,TGTGCCAGCAACCTGGGGACTAGCGGGGGATACAATGAGCAGTTCTTC,CASNLGTSGGYNEQFF
TRBJ2-3,few,TRBV5-1,NA,TGCGCCAGCAGCTTGCCCGTAGCGGAACCTAGCACAGATACGCAGTATTTT,CASSLPVAEPSTDTQYF
TRBJ1-3,NA,TRBV9,NA,TGTGCCAGCAGCGTAGACGCCAACTCTGGAAACACCATATATTTT,CASSVDANSGNTIYF
TRBJ2-5,NA,TRBV12-3/TRBV12-4,TRBD1,TGTGCCAGCAGTTTATCGGGACAGGGGACAGGTGGGCAGTACTTC,CASSLSGQGTGGQYF
TRBJ1-2,few,TRBV6-5,NA,TGTGCCAGCATCTCCAAGGGCGCGGGTGGCTACACCTTC,CASISKGAGGYTF
TRBJ2-3,few,TRBV6-4,TRBD2,TGTGCCAGCAGCGACGGGGGGGCTGTGAATACGCAGTATTTT,CASSDGGAVNTQYF
TRBJ1-1,NA,TRBV25-1,NA,TGTGCCAGCAGTGAAAGCGTGGCCGGGGACACTAAAGCTTTCTTT,CASSESVAGDTKAFF
TRBJ2-2,NA,TRBV20-1,NA,TGCAGTGCTAGAGCGGCAGGACGACGGACCGGGGAGCTGTTTTTT,CSARAAGRRTGELFF
TRBJ1-4,many,TRBV7-2,NA,TGTGCCAGCAAGGGTAACGGTGGAGAAAAACTGTTTTTT,CASKGNGGEKLFF
TRBJ1-5,few,TRBV7-2,NA,TGTGCCAGTTCCTCCGCCCCCAATAATCAGCCCCAGCATTTT,CASSSAPNNQPQHF
TRBJ1-5,NA,TRBV20-1,NA,TGCAGTGCTAAGACAGCCAAACTTTATAGCAATCAGCCCCAGCATTTT,CSAKTAKLYSNQPQHF
TRBJ1-6,few,TRBV12-3/TRBV12-4,NA,TGTGCCAGCATGATGGGGGTCCCCCCTTCACCCCTCCACTTT,CASMMGVPPSPLHF
TRBJ1-2,NA,TRBV12-3/TRBV12-4,TRBD1,TGTGCCAGCACAAAGACAGGGGACTATGGCTACACCTTC,CASTKTGDYGYTF
TRBJ2-5,few,TRBV7-9,TRBD1,TGTGCCAGCAGCTTCGGGACAGGGGAAGAGACCCAGTACTTC,CASSFGTGEETQYF
TRBJ1-2,few,TRBV6-5,NA,TGTGCCAGCAGTTACGGGGAACACTATGGCTACACCTTC,CASSYGEHYGYTF
TRBJ2-7,few,TRBV20-1,TRBD2,TGCAGTGCTAGGCACCCGACTAGCGGGGGCTACGAGCAGTACTTC,CSARHPTSGGYEQYF
TRBJ1-1,NA,TRBV9,NA,TGTGCCAGCAGCCCACCTGACGGGAACACTGAAGCTTTCTTT,CASSPPDGNTEAFF
TRBJ2-1,NA,TRBV4-3,TRBD2,TGCGCCAGCAGCCCGTACCAGCGGGGGGGCCATGAGCAGTTCTTC,CASSPYQRGGHEQFF
TRBJ1-2,few,TRBV6-1,NA,TGTGCCAGCACAATCAGCAGTAACTATGGCTACACCTTC,CASTISSNYGYTF
TRBJ1-2,few,TRBV12-3/TRBV12-4,TRBD1,TGTGCCAGCAGTCCCCGCGGGACAGTGGCTCAGGGCTACACCTTC,CASSPRGTVAQGYTF
TRBJ2-1,few,TRBV6-2/TRBV6-3,TRBD2,TGTGCCAGCACTTTCGCAGAAGCTAGCGGGGCCTTGAGCTCCTACAATGAGCAGTTCTTC,CASTFAEASGALSSYNEQFF
TRBJ2-1,NA,TRBV14,TRBD2,TGTGCCAGCAGCCAAGACCCGGGGACTAGCGGGGACTCCTACAATGAGCAGTTCTTC,CASSQDPGTSGDSYNEQFF